One and the same sample provided the 19 T cell receptor beta chains below, sequenced in a study of blood T cell repertoires in COVID-19. The table came from immunoSEQ multiplex PCR; TCRdb's copy has only in-frame clones and leaves some out. Here the sample spans around 80,000 clones, less than 85% being singletons. Sequenced: peripheral blood. The receptor set was obtained from a human donor in a cohort sampled during active COVID-19.

V is TRBV7-9 and J is TRBJ1-2; D ambiguous. This CDR3 is built from 13 residues. Germline assignment: CDR1 SEHNR and CDR2 FQNEAQ (reference sequence). Trimming took 4 bases from V and 4 from J, leaving 10 bases between them. Here the CDR3 DNA reads TGTGCCAGCAGCTCGGGAGTCGGCTATGGCTACACCTTC. Encoded protein: CASSSGVGYGYTF. Using reference TRBV7-9 and TRBJ1-2 for the parts outside the CDR3, the full variable domain is DTGVSQNPRHKITKRGQNVTFRCDPISEHNRLYWYRQTLGQGPEFLTYFQNEAQLEKSRLLSDRFSAERPKGSFSTLEIQRTEQGDSAMYLCASSSGVGYGYTFGSGTRLTVV.

Only a few counts were recorded for this clone. J is TRBJ1-5 and V is TRBV4-1; TRBD1 might be the D (5 bases). CDR1 is MGHRA, CDR2 YSYEKL, per germline. Trimming shortened V by 1 base and J by 6 bases, and 19 bases separated the two germline ends. This CDR3 contains 17 residues. As DNA, the CDR3 is TGCGCCAGCAGCCAAGCTACCGGGACCGAGCGGGGTCAGCCCCAGCATTTT. This codes for CASSQATGTERGQPQHF.

This clone came up a few times. The rearrangement joins TRBV5-4 to TRBJ2-2; TRBD2 matches 9 bases. This CDR3 is built from 16 residues. The germline V gene encodes CDR1 SGHNT and CDR2 YYREEE (reference sequence). Trimming at V came to 4 bases and at J to 3 bases, leaving 7 bases not matched to a gene. CDR3 nucleotide sequence: TGTGCCAGCAGCCCTTCGAGCGGGGGGCACACCGGGGAGCTGTTTTTT. Translation: CASSPSSGGHTGELFF.

The chain recombines TRBV14 with TRBJ2-1; 10 nucleotides match TRBD2. The length of the CDR3 is 17 residues. Germline assignment: CDR1 SGHDN and CDR2 FVKESK. J lost 6 bases, V lost 3 bases, and 11 bases had no gene match. In nucleotides, the CDR3 is TGTGCCAGCAGCCAGATAAGATTAGCGGGGGGAATCAATGAGCAGTTCTTC. It encodes CASSQIRLAGGINEQFF. Looking up the rest from reference TRBV14 and TRBJ2-1 gives the full variable domain: EAGVTQFPSHSVIEKGQTVTLRCDPISGHDNLYWYRRVMGKEIKFLLHFVKESKQDESGMPNNRFLAERTGGTYSTLKVQPAELEDSGVYFCASSQIRLAGGINEQFFGPGTRLTVL.

This clone has just one count. CDR3 protein: CASSPTGYNSPLHF. The CDR3 DNA reads as TGTGCCAGCTCACCAACAGGCTATAATTCACCCCTCCACTTT. The chain combines TRBV18 with TRBJ1-6, with TRBD1 as a possible D gene (5 bases). Germline V gene lookup returns CDR1 KGHSH and CDR2 LQKENI. Trimming took 2 bases from V and 3 from J, leaving 5 bases between them. The CDR3 is 14 residues long.

The chain is built from TRBV11-2 and TRBJ2-2, with 7 bases that match TRBD1. The germline V gene has CDR1 SGHAT and CDR2 FQNNGV. V was pared by 0 bases and J by 4 bases, with 5 bases of the junction left unmatched. This CDR3 has 16 amino acids. CDR3 bases: TGTGCCAGCAGCTTAGAGATGGCAGGGGGCACCGGGGAGCTGTTTTTT. It yields the protein CASSLEMAGGTGELFF.

This clone appeared a few times. V is TRBV14 and J is TRBJ2-3; D call uncertain. Germline CDR1 SGHDN, CDR2 FVKESK. The V end lost 0 bases, the J end lost 7 bases, and 5 bases lay between the germline ends. CDR3 length: 12 residues. The CDR3 sequence: CASSQEGYTQYF. The CDR3 DNA reads as TGTGCCAGCAGCCAAGAGGGCTATACGCAGTATTTT.

This chain links TRBV5-6 with TRBJ1-1; tentatively, D is TRBD1 (5 bases). V lost 4 bases to trimming and J lost 3 bases, with 10 bases between them. CDR1 and CDR2 (germline): SGHDT, YYEEEE. The CDR3 is made up of 13 amino acids. The CDR3 spells CASSPGEYTEAFF. The CDR3 DNA follows: TGTGCCAGCAGCCCGGGGGAGTACACTGAAGCTTTCTTT.

The chain employs TRBV21-1 and TRBJ1-1. TRBV21-1 is reported as a pseudogene. There are 17 residues in the CDR3. Written as DNA, the CDR3 is TGTGCCAGCAGCAAAGAGGCGGGGGATGGCGGGAACACTGAAGCTTTCTTT. Encoded protein: CASSKEAGDGGNTEAFF.

V and J are TRBV3-1 (or the pseudogene TRBV3-2) and TRBJ2-7; 11 bases map to TRBD2. Trimming took 4 bases from V and 6 from J; bases not matched to a gene: 11. The CDR3 is 16 amino acids. Germline V lookup: CDR1 LGHDT, CDR2 YNNKEL (reference sequence). CDR3 in amino acids: CASSRNPGLAVTEQYF. CDR3 nucleotide sequence: TGTGCCAGCAGCCGAAACCCGGGACTAGCGGTAACCGAGCAGTACTTC.

A word on this clone: At one end the junction does not follow the germline gene, possibly because of a read error. V is TRBV19 and J is TRBJ2-1, with 7 nucleotides matching TRBD1. The CDR3 spans 14 residues. Germline V gene sequence: CDR1 LNHDA, CDR2 SQIVND (reference sequence). The CDR3, as DNA: TGTGCCAGTAGTGTAGACAGGGCCAACTATGAGCAGTTCTTC. This gives the protein CASSVDRANYEQFF.

V gene TRBV4-1 combines with J gene TRBJ1-2, with a possible D match to TRBD1 (5 bases). Trimming shortened V by 1 base and J by 8 bases, and 14 bases separated the two germline ends. Germline CDR1 is MGHRA and CDR2 is YSYEKL. The CDR3 has 14 residues. The CDR3 DNA follows: TGCGCCAGCAGCCAAGCCAGGGCAGGGTTGGGCTACACCTTC. It codes for CASSQARAGLGYTF.

The chain combines TRBV7-3 with TRBJ2-2; D may be TRBD2 (5 bases). Looked up from germline, CDR1 is SGHTA and CDR2 is FQGTGA. Trimming took 6 bases from V and 5 from J, leaving 16 bases between them. This CDR3 has 15 amino acids. CDR3 protein: CASRTDGVLTGELFF. Written as DNA, the CDR3 is TGTGCCAGCAGGACGGACGGGGTTTTGACCGGGGAGCTGTTTTTT.

There are a few counts of this clone. This chain uses TRBV7-6 with TRBJ1-2, with TRBD1 matching 9 bases. Germline trimming cut 4 bases from V and 8 bases from J; bases unmatched to any gene: 5. CDR1 SGHVS and CDR2 FNYEAQ come from the germline V gene. This CDR3 is built from 13 residues. CDR3 loop: CASSSTGTGGYTF. CDR3 in DNA: TGTGCCAGCAGCTCAACAGGGACAGGGGGCTACACCTTC.

This clone has just a few counts. The same CDR3 is also encoded by other DNA sequences in this sample. The chain employs TRBV6-5 and TRBJ2-6; no clear D. The CDR3 is 15 amino acids. Between the trimmed V and J ends, which lost 2 bases and 0 bases, there was a span of 5 bases. CDR1 is MNHEY and CDR2 is SVGAGI in the germline V gene. This CDR3 is CASSYGLSGANVLTF. For the CDR3, the DNA is TGTGCCAGCAGTTACGGCCTCTCTGGGGCCAACGTCCTGACTTTC.

The chain couples TRBV6-1 to TRBJ2-1, with 8 bases matching TRBD1. Germline CDR1 and CDR2: MNHNS and SASEGT. The CDR3 has 16 amino acids. The V gene end was trimmed by 4 bases and the J gene end by 0 bases; junction bases not matched to a gene: 5. The CDR3 is CASSGGQVSSYNEQFF. The CDR3 DNA reads as TGTGCCAGCAGTGGGGGACAGGTCAGCTCCTACAATGAGCAGTTCTTC.

This clone came up once. The rearrangement joins TRBV27 to TRBJ1-2; TRBD1 is a possible D gene (6 bases). The CDR3 covers 13 residues. The ends were cut back, 6 bases at V and 4 bases at J, with 12 bases in the middle. Germline V lookup: CDR1 MNHEY, CDR2 SMNVEV (reference sequence). The CDR3 is CASSNREGYGYTF. The DNA of the CDR3 is TGTGCCAGCAGCAACAGGGAGGGCTATGGCTACACCTTC.

The chain uses TRBV5-1 and TRBJ2-7; 8 nucleotides line up with TRBD1. With 0 bases clipped from V and 6 bases from J, the junction kept 5 bases outside the gene matches. The CDR3 is made up of 14 amino acids. Germline V gene sequence: CDR1 SGHRS, CDR2 YFSETQ. CDR3: CASSLVQGAGEQYF. CDR3 DNA: TGCGCCAGCAGCTTGGTCCAGGGGGCTGGCGAGCAGTACTTC.

This chain connects TRBV5-1 to TRBJ2-3; weak D call: TRBD2 (7 bases). The ends were cut back, 6 bases at V and 5 bases at J, with 19 bases in the middle. The germline gives CDR1 SGHRS, CDR2 YFSETQ. CDR3 length: 15 residues. CDR3 residues: CASNGGPGLLDTQYF. CDR3 nucleotide sequence: TGCGCCAGCAACGGGGGGCCCGGGTTGTTAGATACGCAGTATTTT. Drawing the rest from reference TRBV5-1 and TRBJ2-3, the complete variable domain is KAGVTQTPRYLIKTRGQQVTLSCSPISGHRSVSWYQQTPGQGLQFLFEYFSETQRNKGNFPGRFSGRQFSNSRSEMNVSTLELGDSALYLCASNGGPGLLDTQYFGPGTRLTVL.